This paragraph reports one T cell receptor (beta chain). Clones were read by immunoSEQ multiplex PCR, and TCRdb kept only the in-frame ones, dropping some. The data hold 110,000 or so clones, with approximately 93% observed a single time. The sample is drawn from a study of T cell changes during pregnancy in multiple sclerosis. This CDR3 region has 15 residues. The germline gives CDR1 SGHRS, CDR2 YFSETQ. V was clipped by 3 bases and J by 7 bases; unmatched bases: 7. The clonotype comes from a female donor with multiple sclerosis, enrolled in a pregnancy study. This chain joins TRBV5-1 and TRBJ1-2; 12 bases align to TRBD1. Here the sequenced sample was peripheral blood, taken before pregnancy. In nucleotides, the CDR3 is TGCGCCAGCAGCTCCGAGGGACAGGGGGCGAGTGGCTACACCTTC. Encoded protein: CASSSEGQGASGYTF. Variable domain in full (rest from reference TRBV5-1 and TRBJ1-2): KAGVTQTPRYLIKTRGQQVTLSCSPISGHRSVSWYQQTPGQGLQFLFEYFSETQRNKGNFPGRFSGRQFSNSRSEMNVSTLELGDSALYLCASSSEGQGASGYTFGSGTRLTVV.